Below, 9 T cell receptor beta chains from the same sample are listed, as sequenced in a study of T cell changes during pregnancy in multiple sclerosis. Sequencing used immunoSEQ multiplex PCR; TCRdb keeps in-frame clones, though not all of them. The sample holds some 21,000 clones; 85% to 95% are singletons and the top ten take 0.68%. Sequenced material: CD4+ T cells from peripheral blood mononuclear cells, taken in the third trimester of pregnancy. These receptors were obtained from a female donor with multiple sclerosis, enrolled in a pregnancy study.

The chain links TRBV7-2 to TRBJ1-5; D might be TRBD1 (5 bases). CDR3 length: 13 amino acids. The V end lost 2 bases, the J end lost 4 bases, and 6 bases lay between the germline ends. Germline CDR1 and CDR2: SGHTA and FQGNSA. The CDR3 coding sequence is TGTGCCAGCAGCTTAAGGGGAAATCAGCCCCAGCATTTT. Translation: CASSLRGNQPQHF.

The chain recombines TRBV25-1 with TRBJ2-3, with 9 bases matching TRBD1. Trimming at V came to 2 bases and at J to 4 bases, leaving 7 bases not matched to a gene. Looked up from germline, CDR1 is MGHDK and CDR2 is SYGVNS. There are 16 residues in the CDR3. CDR3 in amino acids: CASSELRDRVADTQYF. In nucleotides, the CDR3 is TGTGCCAGCAGTGAACTTCGGGACAGGGTTGCAGATACGCAGTATTTT.

This chain connects TRBV4-1 to TRBJ1-5, with no clear D. The CDR3 is 15 amino acids. From germline, CDR1 is MGHRA and CDR2 YSYEKL. V dropped 8 bases and J dropped 2 bases, with 16 bases sitting between them. CDR3 nucleotide sequence: TGCGCCAGCCGCTCGTCGGTTATGGGCAATCAGCCCCAGCATTTT. It encodes CASRSSVMGNQPQHF.

V usage is TRBV11-3 and J usage is TRBJ2-1, with TRBD2 as a possible D gene (7 bases). CDR3 size: 17 residues. Trimming removed 3 bases from V and 0 bases from J, with 15 bases in between. Germline V gives CDR1 SGHNT, CDR2 YENEEA. Written as DNA, the CDR3 is TGTGCCAGCAGCTTTCGGAAGGGGGGGACCTCCTACAATGAGCAGTTCTTC. It yields the protein CASSFRKGGTSYNEQFF.

This clone was found once. The V and J genes are TRBV9 and TRBJ2-5; 9 positions match TRBD2. Losses at the gene ends were 7 bases for V and 1 base for J; bases not matched to a gene: 8. This CDR3 has 15 residues. The germline V gene encodes CDR1 SGDLS and CDR2 YYNGEE. The CDR3 DNA reads TGTGCCAGCGGCGGGGGGGGAGAACCCCAAGAGACCCAGTACTTC. Translating it yields CASGGGGEPQETQYF.

This clone was picked up one time. V usage is TRBV7-9 and J usage is TRBJ1-3; TRBD1 might be the D (6 bases). Looked up from germline, CDR1 is SEHNR and CDR2 is FQNEAQ (reference sequence). The CDR3 spans 16 residues. V was clipped by 5 bases and J by 0 bases, with 14 bases between them. CDR3 loop: CASSTDRSFSGNTIYF. The CDR3 coding sequence is TGTGCCAGCAGCACAGACAGGAGTTTCTCTGGAAACACCATATATTTT.

The chain joins TRBV27 to TRBJ1-3, with D possibly TRBD1 on 6 matching bases. Trimming shortened V by 5 bases and J by 7 bases, and 12 bases separated the two germline ends. Germline CDR1 is MNHEY and CDR2 is SMNVEV (reference sequence). The length of the CDR3 is 13 residues. The CDR3 loop reads CASSPRGRNTIYF. CDR3 nucleotides: TGTGCCAGCAGTCCCAGGGGCAGGAACACCATATATTTT.

The chain carries TRBV15 and TRBJ2-1; 8 bases align to TRBD1. Trimming cost V 1 base and J 6 bases; bases outside gene matches: 5. The CDR3 spans 15 residues. The germline V gene has CDR1 LNHNV and CDR2 YYDKDF (reference sequence). The CDR3 protein is CATSRAQGAINEQFF. DNA of the CDR3: TGTGCCACCAGCAGAGCCCAGGGGGCGATCAATGAGCAGTTCTTC.

V usage is TRBV7-2 and J usage is TRBJ1-2; 7 nucleotides match TRBD1. Germline V gives CDR1 SGHTA, CDR2 FQGNSA. The CDR3 sequence is 15 residues long. Germline trimming cut 1 base from V and 4 bases from J; bases unmatched to any gene: 6. CDR3 loop: CASSLERQGGYGYTF. The CDR3 coding sequence is TGTGCCAGCAGCTTAGAAAGACAGGGAGGCTATGGCTACACCTTC.